This T cell receptor beta chain was obtained from a study of neoadjuvant anti-PD-1 for oral cavity cancer. About the study: Around day 43, patients without progression received a fourth nivolumab dose before surgery.

Patients had newly diagnosed, untreated stage II-IVA oral cavity squamous cell carcinoma. The CDR3 covers 14 residues. Looked up from germline, CDR1 is LNHDA and CDR2 is SQIVND (reference sequence). Trimming removed 1 base from V and 5 bases from J, with 11 bases in between. Study-wide results and caveats: Each response group had just a few patients in TCR analyses.

Repertoires were generated with immunoSEQ multiplex PCR, while TCRdb's copy carries only in-frame clones and drops some. The data show some 66,000 clones, around 82% seen once. As regards this clone: Its antigen is undetermined.

The rearrangement uses TRBV19 and TRBJ2-5; D assignment may be TRBD1 or TRBD2 (6 bases each). The sequenced sample was PBMCs, obtained before nivolumab (anti-PD-1) treatment. This clonotype originated in a person aged 35-79 years with oral cavity squamous cell carcinoma. The CDR3 protein is CASSIVGGPETQYF. In nucleotides, the CDR3 is TGTGCCAGTAGTATAGTTGGGGGGCCGGAGACCCAGTACTTC. Full variable domain (missing parts from reference TRBV19 and TRBJ2-5): DGGITQSPKYLFRKEGQNVTLSCEQNLNHDAMYWYRQDPGQGLRLIYYSQIVNDFQKGDIAEGYSVSREKKESFPLTVTSAQKNPTAFYLCASSIVGGPETQYFGPGTRLLVL.